The clone carrying this T cell receptor beta chain was detected many times. These data are taken from a study of neurological immune-mediated disorders. The CDR3 spans 14 residues. V lost 5 bases and J lost 2; bases outside the gene matches: 7. The germline CDR1 and CDR2 sequences are DFQATT and SNEGSKA (reference sequence). TCRdb reanalysed the 5' RACE reads using MiXCR and keeps one entry per CDR3 protein. The repertoire holds 36,000 or so distinct CDR3 sequences, with approximately 10% as singletons. Sequencing input: PBMCs. The receptor comes from a woman aged 25-40 years with HTLV-1-associated myelopathy (HAM/TSP). The chain is built from TRBV20-1 and TRBJ2-7; 9 nucleotides line up with TRBD2. The CDR3 sequence is CSAWMTSGTYEQYF. The DNA for the CDR3 is TGCAGTGCTTGGATGACTAGCGGAACCTACGAGCAGTACTTC.